This TCR beta chain was identified in a study of T cell changes during pregnancy in multiple sclerosis. Data came from immunoSEQ multiplex PCR; TCRdb stores just in-frame clones and leaves some out. Of 28,000 or so clones listed, approximately 92% are singletons. This CDR3 has 14 amino acids. In germline, CDR1 is MNHEY, CDR2 SVGAGI. V gave up 7 bases and J gave up 2 bases; unmatched junction bases: 7. The sequenced sample was CD4+ T cells from peripheral blood mononuclear cells, obtained in the second trimester of pregnancy. The chain employs TRBV6-5 and TRBJ2-7; 8 bases match TRBD1. This TCR derives from a female donor with multiple sclerosis, enrolled in a pregnancy study. CDR3 amino acids: CASTRGHRPYEQYF. The CDR3 DNA reads TGTGCCAGCACCAGGGGGCACCGGCCCTACGAGCAGTACTTC.